These 22 T cell receptor beta chains originate from one sample sequenced in a study of response to subunit inactivated influenza vaccine. TCRdb processed the RT-PCR reads anew with MiXCR; each CDR3 protein has one entry. Of more than 550,000 distinct CDR3 sequences listed, about 10% are singletons. Specimen: PBMCs from blood, collected on the day of vaccination. The receptors here all came from a middle-aged man who received an inactivated influenza vaccine.

This sequence joins TRBV11-2 and TRBJ2-1, with D possibly TRBD2 on 6 matching bases. The germline V gene has CDR1 SGHAT and CDR2 FQNNGV. The CDR3 is made up of 12 amino acids. V was clipped by 6 bases and J by 11 bases, with 14 bases between them. CDR3 in amino acids: CASSRETTKQFF. CDR3 bases: TGTGCCAGCAGTCGGGAGACCACGAAGCAGTTCTTC.

This clonotype occurred a few times. This chain connects TRBV12-3 or TRBV12-4 to TRBJ2-3; perhaps TRBD2 as D (5 bases). Trimming took off 5 bases at V and 5 bases at J, with 11 bases between the two ends. This CDR3 spans 13 amino acids. For the CDR3, the DNA is TGTGCCAGCAGTCTCGGACTTGAAGATACGCAGTATTTT. This encodes CASSLGLEDTQYF.

This clonotype has at least ten counts. The V gene is TRBV7-2, the J gene TRBJ1-5; D gene ambiguous. Trimming shortened V by 5 bases and J by 1 base, and 6 bases separated the two germline ends. The length of the CDR3 is 13 residues. Looked up from germline, CDR1 is SGHTA and CDR2 is FQGNSA. The CDR3 sequence: CASSPVSNQPQHF. The CDR3 coding sequence is TGTGCCAGCAGCCCAGTAAGCAATCAGCCCCAGCATTTT.

This clonotype ranks as medium-sized. The chain joins TRBV7-8 to TRBJ1-5; the match to TRBD1 covers 8 bases. Germline V gives CDR1 SGHVS, CDR2 FQNEAQ. J was trimmed by 6 bases and V by 1 base; bases with no gene match: 8. The length of the CDR3 is 16 residues. The CDR3 reads CASSLVAGGPGQPQHF. CDR3 nucleotide sequence: TGTGCCAGCAGCTTAGTCGCAGGGGGCCCCGGTCAGCCCCAGCATTTT.

This chain connects TRBV12-3 or TRBV12-4 to TRBJ1-2; D call uncertain. Trimming removed 3 bases at V and 13 bases at J, with 18 bases between. CDR3 length equals 13 residues. In DNA, the CDR3 is TGTGCCAGCAGTTTTGGACGGCCTGAGAGTAGCACCTTC. Translation: CASSFGRPESSTF.

This clonotype was seen only a few times. CDR3 residues: CASRGAYGRGDGYTF. CDR3 coding DNA: TGCGCCAGCAGAGGCGCTTACGGCAGGGGCGATGGCTACACCTTC. The gene calls are TRBV10-2 and TRBJ1-2; the D gene is possibly TRBD1 (6 bases). Deletions cut 6 bases from V and 6 bases from J, with 20 bases between. The germline gives CDR1 WSHSY, CDR2 SAAADI. This CDR3 has 15 amino acids.

This chain joins TRBV7-6 and TRBJ2-7; D is possibly TRBD2 (6 bases). The V end lost 2 bases, the J end lost 5 bases, and 10 bases lay between the germline ends. The CDR3 sequence is 13 residues long. The V gene's germline CDR1 is SGHVS and CDR2 FNYEAQ. This CDR3 reads CASSLSGEDEQYF. DNA of the CDR3: TGTGCCAGCAGCTTATCGGGGGAGGACGAGCAGTACTTC.

V usage is TRBV5-4 and J usage is TRBJ2-1; D tentatively reads TRBD1 or TRBD2 (5 bases each). Trimming took 2 bases from V and 6 from J, leaving 21 bases between them. CDR1 and CDR2 from the germline V gene are SGHNT and YYREEE (reference sequence). This CDR3 has 17 residues. The CDR3 DNA follows: TGTGCCAGCAGCTTCACCGCCGGGACCGGCCGGGGCAATGAGCAGTTCTTC. It encodes CASSFTAGTGRGNEQFF. Full variable domain (rest looked up from reference TRBV5-4 and TRBJ2-1): ETGVTQSPTHLIKTRGQQVTLRCSSQSGHNTVSWYQQALGQGPQFIFQYYREEENGRGNFPPRFSGLQFPNYSSELNVNALELDDSALYLCASSFTAGTGRGNEQFFGPGTRLTVL.

The genes are TRBV24-1 and TRBJ1-5, with no clear D. CDR1 is KGHDR, CDR2 SFDVKD, per germline. Deletions cut 5 bases from V and 6 bases from J, with 13 bases between. The CDR3 contains 14 residues. The CDR3 here is CATSGRATTQPQHF. DNA of the CDR3: TGTGCCACCAGTGGCCGAGCTACCACTCAGCCCCAGCATTTT.

Only a few counts were recorded for this clonotype. The rearrangement uses TRBV5-1 and TRBJ1-4; TRBD1 is a possible D gene (6 bases). The length of the CDR3 is 15 residues. V lost 4 bases and J lost 6, with 16 bases in between. The germline V gene encodes CDR1 SGHRS and CDR2 YFSETQ. CDR3 DNA sequence: TGCGCCAGCAGCCCGCGGGCAGGGGTGGATGAAAAACTGTTTTTT. It specifies CASSPRAGVDEKLFF.

The chain couples TRBV20-1 to TRBJ2-1; TRBD2 matches at 7 bases. Germline values: CDR1 DFQATT, CDR2 SNEGSKA (reference sequence). The junction had 10 bases not matched to a gene; V was cut back by 6 bases and J by 2 bases. There are 15 residues in the CDR3. The DNA of the CDR3 is TGCAGTGCGGTTGGGGGGGGGAAGACCTACAATGAGCAGTTCTTC. Translated, it gives CSAVGGGKTYNEQFF.

This chain uses TRBV24-1 with TRBJ2-2; D call uncertain. CDR1 is KGHDR and CDR2 is SFDVKD in the germline V gene. CDR3 size: 15 residues. The V end was cut by 0 bases, the J end by 5 bases, with 9 bases between. CDR3 amino acids: CATSDLGDRTGELFF. In DNA form, the CDR3 reads TGTGCCACCAGTGATTTGGGGGATAGGACCGGGGAGCTGTTTTTT.

This clonotype was detected many times. This chain joins TRBV12-3 or TRBV12-4 and TRBJ2-1, with no clear D. The CDR3 covers 14 residues. V was shortened by 1 base and J by 2 bases, with 6 bases between the two germline ends. The CDR3: CASSLDGTYNEQFF. In nucleotides, the CDR3 is TGTGCCAGCAGTTTAGACGGAACCTACAATGAGCAGTTCTTC.

The rearrangement joins TRBV20-1 to TRBJ2-3, with 9 bases identical to TRBD2. J was trimmed by 4 bases and V by 2 bases; bases with no gene match: 7. The CDR3 runs 15 residues. Looked up from germline, CDR1 is DFQATT and CDR2 is SNEGSKA (reference sequence). CDR3 DNA: TGCAGTGCTAGACCTCTAGCGGGAAGGGCAGATACGCAGTATTTT. Translating gives CSARPLAGRADTQYF.

This clonotype occurred many times. This chain joins TRBV5-1 and TRBJ2-2, with 8 bases matching TRBD1. Germline CDR1 SGHRS, CDR2 YFSETQ. With 3 bases clipped from V and 5 bases from J, the junction kept 6 bases outside the gene matches. The CDR3 covers 15 residues. The CDR3 sequence is CASSYDRGRTGELFF. CDR3 DNA: TGCGCCAGCAGCTACGACAGGGGTCGAACCGGGGAGCTGTTTTTT.

This clonotype has just a few counts. This rearrangement joins TRBV20-1 to TRBJ2-2, with 9 bases lining up with TRBD1. V lost 2 bases, J lost 7 bases, and 11 bases stayed unmatched. The germline CDR1 and CDR2 sequences are DFQATT and SNEGSKA (reference sequence). CDR3 length equals 16 residues. The CDR3 is CSARSPTGGYGGELFF. The DNA for the CDR3 is TGCAGTGCTAGATCCCCGACAGGGGGATATGGCGGGGAGCTGTTTTTT.

This clonotype was counted many times. CDR3 sequence reads: CASSDDQGDTQYF. Written as DNA, the CDR3 is TGTGCCAGCAGCGACGACCAAGGAGATACGCAGTATTTT. The V gene is TRBV9, the J gene TRBJ2-3; D ambiguous. The V and J ends lost 3 bases and 5 bases respectively, with 10 bases between them. Germline CDR1 is SGDLS and CDR2 is YYNGEE. The CDR3 has 13 residues.

This clonotype was picked up many times. V and J are TRBV5-1 and TRBJ2-3; 12 nucleotides line up with TRBD2. After removal of 4 bases from V and 5 bases from J, the junction contained 5 bases not matched to a gene. The CDR3 runs 15 residues. CDR1 SGHRS and CDR2 YFSETQ come from the germline V gene. The CDR3 reads CASSPGGLAGDTQYF. CDR3 DNA: TGCGCCAGCAGCCCTGGGGGACTAGCGGGAGATACGCAGTATTTT.

Only a few counts were recorded for this clonotype. V usage is TRBV7-8 and J usage is TRBJ2-7; D is unresolved. Germline CDR1 reads SGHVS; CDR2 reads FQNEAQ. The CDR3 consists of 14 residues. Trimming removed 5 bases at V and 6 bases at J, with 17 bases between. CDR3 sequence (DNA): TGTGCCAGCAGCCCCTCCGTGGTGACTCTCGAGCAGTACTTC. This sequence encodes CASSPSVVTLEQYF.

This clonotype was counted between two and nine times. The chain joins TRBV12-3 or TRBV12-4 to TRBJ2-7, with a tentative D call TRBD2 (5 bases). The V and J ends lost 4 bases and 5 bases respectively, with 15 bases between them. The CDR3 extends over 14 amino acids. Here the CDR3 reads CASSSGWSGNEQYF. CDR3 in DNA: TGTGCCAGCAGTTCGGGATGGAGTGGCAACGAGCAGTACTTC.

This clonotype was counted ten times or more. This chain connects TRBV5-1 to TRBJ2-3; D is perhaps TRBD1 or TRBD2 (6 bases each). This CDR3 comprises 17 residues. V dropped 8 bases and J dropped 1 base, with 23 bases sitting between them. CDR1 SGHRS and CDR2 YFSETQ come from the germline V gene. This CDR3 is CASSKGVSQRGTDTQYF. The CDR3 DNA is TGCGCCAGTTCGAAGGGGGTCTCTCAGCGGGGCACAGATACGCAGTATTTT.

This clonotype has more than one count but fewer than ten. V gene TRBV7-8 combines with J gene TRBJ1-2, with unresolved D. Trimming shortened V by 5 bases and J by 2 bases, and 15 bases separated the two germline ends. The CDR3 consists of 15 residues. In germline, CDR1 is SGHVS, CDR2 FQNEAQ. The CDR3 coding sequence is TGTGCCAGCAGCCACGCGGTGGTTAGGAACTATGGCTACACCTTC. Translation: CASSHAVVRNYGYTF.